The 15 T cell receptor beta chains presented below share a single source sample, sequenced in a study of T-cell memory formation after mild COVID-19. TCRdb called the 5' RACE reads again in MiXCR, with one record for every CDR3 protein. The top ten clones hold about 8.4% of a sample with hundreds of thousands of distinct CDR3 sequences, 20% to 25% of them seen once. Input material: PBMCs or a T cell subset sorted from them (not recorded which). The receptors stem from an adult woman who had mild COVID-19 (a few samples of this study predate the infection). Cell type and time point are not known.

This sequence joins TRBV12-3 or TRBV12-4 and TRBJ2-7; 7 nucleotides match TRBD1. Trimming removed 3 bases from V and 1 base from J; junction bases left unmatched: 6. The CDR3 consists of 15 residues. The CDR3 spells CASSFGQDWSYEQYF. CDR3 DNA sequence: TGTGCCAGCAGTTTCGGACAGGATTGGTCCTACGAGCAGTACTTC.

V usage is TRBV7-9 and J usage is TRBJ1-1; TRBD1 is a possible D gene (5 bases). Germline loops: CDR1 SEHNR, CDR2 FQNEAQ (reference sequence). CDR3 length: 12 amino acids. V was clipped by 6 bases and J by 3 bases, with 8 bases between them. The CDR3, as DNA: TGTGCCAGCAGGGGGGTTGACACTGAAGCTTTCTTT. This sequence encodes CASRGVDTEAFF.

The CDR3 here is CASSPTSVETQYF. The CDR3 DNA follows: TGTGCCAGCAGCCCTACTAGCGTAGAGACCCAGTACTTC. This chain links TRBV7-6 with TRBJ2-5; the match to TRBD2 covers 7 bases. The V gene end was trimmed by 5 bases and the J gene end by 4 bases; junction bases not matched to a gene: 4. Germline CDR1 is SGHVS and CDR2 is FNYEAQ. The CDR3 totals 13 residues.

This clonotype was counted a few times. V is TRBV12-3 or TRBV12-4 and J is TRBJ2-3; D possibly corresponds to TRBD2 (6 bases). The V and J ends lost 6 bases and 6 bases respectively, with 19 bases between them. The CDR3 totals 15 residues. CDR3 sequence (DNA): TGTGCCAGCAGCTATAGCGGTGACGTGATGGATACGCAGTATTTT. The encoded protein is CASSYSGDVMDTQYF.

The chain carries TRBV18 and TRBJ2-1, with a possible D match to TRBD1 (5 bases). Germline V gene sequence: CDR1 KGHSH, CDR2 LQKENI. The CDR3 is made up of 17 amino acids. V was pared by 0 bases and J by 6 bases, with 18 bases between. The CDR3 DNA is TGTGCCAGCTCACCACCGATAAGGGGCTCCCCTAGCAATGAGCAGTTCTTC. It is translated as CASSPPIRGSPSNEQFF.

This clonotype was picked up a small number of times. The chain uses TRBV7-2 and TRBJ2-7, with 9 bases aligning to TRBD1. V lost 5 bases to trimming and J lost 6 bases; unmatched junction nucleotides: 5. Germline CDR1 and CDR2: SGHTA and FQGNSA. The CDR3 runs to 13 residues. CDR3 bases: TGTGCCAGCAGCATCTGGGACAGGGCCGAGCAGTACTTC. Translated: CASSIWDRAEQYF.

In its sample, this clonotype was seen a few times. The V and J genes are TRBV4-2 and TRBJ2-5, with TRBD2 matching 7 bases. The CDR3 has 16 amino acids. The V gene's germline CDR1 is LGHNA and CDR2 YNFKEQ. V lost 1 base and J lost 0; bases outside the gene matches: 5. CDR3 sequence reads: CASSQATGGYQETQYF. Written as DNA, the CDR3 is TGTGCCAGCAGCCAAGCAACCGGGGGGTACCAAGAGACCCAGTACTTC.

V is TRBV24-1 and J is TRBJ2-7; no clear D. Per germline, CDR1 KGHDR and CDR2 SFDVKD. This CDR3 spans 11 amino acids. Trimming left V 0 bases short and J 6 bases short, with 2 bases between. The CDR3 region has the DNA TGTGCCACCAGTGATTTGTCCGAGCAGTACTTC. Its translation: CATSDLSEQYF.

This chain links TRBV3-1 with TRBJ1-1, with D hard to call. The V and J ends lost 3 bases and 6 bases respectively, with 8 bases between them. The CDR3 has 12 residues. Per germline, CDR1 LGHDT and CDR2 YNNKEL (reference sequence). The CDR3: CASSHGPAEAFF. CDR3 DNA: TGTGCCAGCAGCCATGGGCCCGCTGAAGCTTTCTTT.

The chain employs TRBV5-1 and TRBJ1-4; the D is unclear. Trimming stripped 4 bases from V and 6 bases from J, with 7 bases between. The germline V gene encodes CDR1 SGHRS and CDR2 YFSETQ. CDR3 size: 12 residues. This CDR3 is CASSASHEKLFF. In DNA form, the CDR3 reads TGCGCCAGCAGCGCGAGTCATGAAAAACTGTTTTTT.

This clonotype occurred a few times. This chain links TRBV18 with TRBJ1-4; D unresolved. This CDR3 comprises 14 residues. The germline CDR1 and CDR2 sequences are KGHSH and LQKENI. The germline V and J ends were trimmed by 3 bases and 3 bases, with 8 bases remaining between them. The CDR3, as DNA: TGTGCCAGCTCACCGCCAGGCGCTAATGAAAAACTGTTTTTT. Translated, it gives CASSPPGANEKLFF.

The chain employs TRBV28 and TRBJ2-7, with D unresolved. With 6 bases removed from V and 2 bases from J, the gap between germline ends came to 14 bases. The length of the CDR3 is 14 residues. Germline CDR1 is MDHEN and CDR2 is SYDVKM. The CDR3 loop reads CASRSIKSPYEQYF. CDR3 nucleotides: TGTGCCAGCAGGTCCATAAAGTCTCCCTACGAGCAGTACTTC. The full variable domain, in which reference TRBV28 and TRBJ2-7 provide the parts outside the CDR3, is DVKVTQSSRYLVKRTGEKVFLECVQDMDHENMFWYRQDPGLGLRLIYFSYDVKMKEKGDIPEGYSVSREKKERFSLILESASTNQTSMYLCASRSIKSPYEQYFGPGTRLTVT.

There are a few counts of this clonotype. The rearrangement uses TRBV7-9 and TRBJ1-6, with D possibly matching TRBD1 (5 bases). CDR3 length equals 14 residues. Germline V gives CDR1 SEHNR, CDR2 FQNEAQ (reference sequence). Trimming took 3 bases from V and 7 from J, leaving 10 bases between them. This CDR3 reads CASSFGQKNSPLHF. CDR3 coding DNA: TGTGCCAGCAGCTTCGGACAAAAAAATTCACCCCTCCACTTT.

This clonotype was seen a few times. The rearrangement links TRBV4-3 to TRBJ2-7; D uncertain. Germline-derived CDR1 and CDR2 are LGHNA and YSLEER. This CDR3 region has 14 residues. Trimming removed 0 bases from V and 4 bases from J, with 10 bases in between. CDR3 sequence reads: CASSQEEYAYEQYF. DNA for the CDR3: TGCGCCAGCAGCCAAGAAGAATACGCATACGAGCAGTACTTC.

This clonotype has just a few counts. The chain links TRBV7-9 to TRBJ2-3; D possibly corresponds to TRBD1 (5 bases). Trimming left V 4 bases short and J 2 bases short, with 10 bases between. Looked up from germline, CDR1 is SEHNR and CDR2 is FQNEAQ (reference sequence). CDR3 length: 14 amino acids. CDR3 sequence reads: CASSSDTSTDTQYF. CDR3 nucleotides: TGTGCCAGCAGCTCGGACACGTCCACAGATACGCAGTATTTT.